This is a list of T cell receptor beta chains from one sample in a study of blood T cell repertoires in COVID-19. Clones were sequenced by immunoSEQ multiplex PCR, and TCRdb holds only the in-frame ones, with some missing. Among 190,000 or so clones listed, around four fifths were seen once. Sequenced: peripheral blood. Receptor source: a man aged 55 to 70 with COVID-19, enrolled during active disease. CDR3s include the opening cysteine and the closing phenylalanine or tryptophan. The D gene is left open where the match is weak. Only part of the rows carry a size: once, few, many, or a class if the clone is expanded.

D gene	V gene	J gene	clone size	CDR3 DNA	CDR3 protein
.	TRBV5-6	TRBJ2-3	.	TGTGCCAGCACCTCACGGACACCTCGCACAGATACGCAGTATTTT	CASTSRTPRTDTQYF
.	TRBV6-1	TRBJ1-2	.	TGTGCCAGCAGTGAGGGGGCCGCTAACTATGGCTACACCTTC	CASSEGAANYGYTF
TRBD1	TRBV5-1	TRBJ2-1	.	TGCGCCAGCAGCCCGTGGGACAGGGAATACAATGAGCAGTTCTTC	CASSPWDREYNEQFF
.	TRBV27	TRBJ1-1	.	TGTGCCAGCAATAGTCAGGGTTTGAACACTGAAGCTTTCTTT	CASNSQGLNTEAFF
TRBD2	TRBV19	TRBJ2-5	once	TGTGCCAGTAATTCCCCTGGTACTAGCGGGAGATCAGAGACCCAGTACTTC	CASNSPGTSGRSETQYF
.	TRBV6-1	TRBJ1-3	.	TGTGCCAGCAGTGAAAGAAGACAGGCCCAGGGAAACACCATATATTTT	CASSERRQAQGNTIYF
TRBD1	TRBV27	TRBJ1-6	many	TGTGCCAGCAGATCGACAGGGAACAAGGGCTTTTCACCCCTCCACTTT	CASRSTGNKGFSPLHF
TRBD2	TRBV9	TRBJ2-2	.	TGTGCCAGCAGCGTAGGCCAGCGGGAGGTCACCGGGGAGCTGTTTTTT	CASSVGQREVTGELFF
.	TRBV18	TRBJ1-2	.	TGTGCCAGCTCACCTGAGGGAAACTATGGCTACACCTTC	CASSPEGNYGYTF
TRBD2	TRBV7-2	TRBJ2-1	.	TGTGCCAGCAGGGGGGGACTAGCAGGCTACAATGAGCAGTTCTTC	CASRGGLAGYNEQFF
TRBD2	TRBV3-1/TRBV3-2	TRBJ2-5	.	TGTGCCAGCAGTTGGACTAGCGGGAGTTCAGAGACCCAGTACTTC	CASSWTSGSSETQYF
.	TRBV6-5	TRBJ2-7	.	TGTGCCAGCGGCCTACAGGGTAGAGACGAGCAGTACTTC	CASGLQGRDEQYF
.	TRBV6-5	TRBJ2-3	.	TGTGCCAGCAGTTATTCGGGATACACAGATACGCAGTATTTT	CASSYSGYTDTQYF
.	TRBV27	TRBJ1-3	.	TGTGCCAGCAGTACCACAGGAAACTCTGGAAACACCATATATTTT	CASSTTGNSGNTIYF
.	TRBV10-3	TRBJ2-5	.	TGTGCCATCAGTGACTCGAAAGGGGTTGAGACCCAGTACTTC	CAISDSKGVETQYF
.	TRBV19	TRBJ1-1	.	TGTGCCAGTAGTATACTACAGGGTAGGAGGAACACTGAAGCTTTCTTT	CASSILQGRRNTEAFF
.	TRBV19	TRBJ1-1	.	TGTGCCAGTAGTATTGTGGGAGCAGACCTGAACACTGAAGCTTTCTTT	CASSIVGADLNTEAFF
.	TRBV19	TRBJ2-2	few	TGTGCCAGTAAGGTGGGCAGGGCTCACGGGGAGCTGTTTTTT	CASKVGRAHGELFF
.	TRBV30	TRBJ1-5	.	TGTGCCTGGAGTGTTGCCAGTGCGGGTCAGCCCCAGCATTTT	CAWSVASAGQPQHF
TRBD1	TRBV28	TRBJ1-4	.	TGTGCCAGCAGCTATTATTCGGGACAGGGGCTCCCGCAGCTCGAAAAACTGTTTTTT	CASSYYSGQGLPQLEKLFF
TRBD1	TRBV6-5	TRBJ1-1	.	TGTGCCAGCAGTTACTCGACAGGGTCCACTGAAGCTTTCTTT	CASSYSTGSTEAFF
.	TRBV5-1	TRBJ2-2	.	TGCGCCAGTTCAACAGGGAACACCGGGGAGCTGTTTTTT	CASSTGNTGELFF
.	TRBV28	TRBJ1-3	.	TGTGCCAGCAGTTTAATAACAGGGTCTGGAAACACCATATATTTT	CASSLITGSGNTIYF
TRBD1	TRBV6-1	TRBJ1-5	.	TGTGCCAGCAGTGAGACAGGGGTTGGCAATCAGCCCCAGCATTTT	CASSETGVGNQPQHF
.	TRBV6-4	TRBJ1-1	.	TGTGCCAGCAGTGACCAGTTGAACACTGAAGCTTTCTTT	CASSDQLNTEAFF
.	TRBV11-1	TRBJ2-5	few	TGTGCCAGCAGCAGCCTTGGAGTTGCCCAAGAGACCCAGTACTTC	CASSSLGVAQETQYF
.	TRBV6-5	TRBJ1-4	once	TGTGCCAGCAGTTCCAGGGGAGGGGAAAAACTGTTTTTT	CASSSRGGEKLFF
TRBD2	TRBV30	TRBJ2-3	.	TGTGCCTGGAGTGTGGATAGCGGGAGAACAAATACGCAGTATTTT	CAWSVDSGRTNTQYF
.	TRBV9	TRBJ1-2	once	TGTGCCAGCAGCGTAGATTCAGGGTCCACCTATGGCTACACCTTC	CASSVDSGSTYGYTF
.	TRBV30	TRBJ2-7	.	TGTGCCTGGAGTTCTGGGCTCGCCTCCTACGAGCAGTACTTC	CAWSSGLASYEQYF
TRBD1	TRBV7-2	TRBJ2-3	.	TGTGCCAGCAGCTTAAAGGGGGGACAGGGGCGTACAGATACGCAGTATTTT	CASSLKGGQGRTDTQYF
TRBD2	TRBV5-1	TRBJ2-1	.	TGCGCCAGCAGCCCGCAGGGGACTAGCGGAAATGAGCAGTTCTTC	CASSPQGTSGNEQFF
.	TRBV30	TRBJ1-3	once	TGTGCCTGGAGTGGGAGTGCTTCTGGAAACACCATATATTTT	CAWSGSASGNTIYF
TRBD1	TRBV5-1	TRBJ1-1	.	TGCGCCAGCAGCAACAACAGGGGGACTAAGAACACTGAAGCTTTCTTT	CASSNNRGTKNTEAFF
TRBD2	TRBV6-2/TRBV6-3	TRBJ2-7	.	TGTGCCAGCAGTTCGGGACTAGCGGGAGGGAGGAGCTCCTACGAGCAGTACTTC	CASSSGLAGGRSSYEQYF
TRBD1	TRBV30	TRBJ1-6	.	TGTGCCGGCGCAGGACAGGGTACTTCACCCCTCCACTTT	CAGAGQGTSPLHF
TRBD1	TRBV6-5	TRBJ1-5	once	TGTGCCAGCAGCCATGGACAGGGCGGCAATCAGCCCCAGCATTTT	CASSHGQGGNQPQHF
.	TRBV10-3	TRBJ1-5	once	TGTGCCCGCTGGGCGCGGGGTTTCAATCAGCCCCAGCATTTT	CARWARGFNQPQHF
.	TRBV3-1/TRBV3-2	TRBJ2-5	.	TGTGCCAGCAGCCTAGTCGGGGACCAGTACTTC	CASSLVGDQYF
TRBD2	TRBV6-2/TRBV6-3	TRBJ2-5	.	TGTGCCAGCAGTCCACTCGGGGGGAAGGAGACCCAGTACTTC	CASSPLGGKETQYF
.	TRBV9	TRBJ2-2	many	TGTGCCAGCAGCGTAATGGGACAAAACACCGGGGAGCTGTTTTTT	CASSVMGQNTGELFF
.	TRBV15	TRBJ1-5	.	TGTGCCACCAGCGGACTCAGGGGCCCCATTAGCAATCAGCCCCAGCATTTT	CATSGLRGPISNQPQHF
TRBD1	TRBV9	TRBJ1-1	.	TGTGCCAGCAGCGTAGCTCCGGGACAGGGAGGGAACACTGAAGCTTTCTTT	CASSVAPGQGGNTEAFF
.	TRBV5-1	TRBJ2-7	.	TGCGCCAGCAGCTTAGGCGGGGTCTCCTACGAGCAGTACTTC	CASSLGGVSYEQYF
.	TRBV27	TRBJ1-4	.	TGTGCCAGCAGTTTATCGGAGGGTACATATGAAAAACTGTTTTTT	CASSLSEGTYEKLFF
.	TRBV28	TRBJ1-1	few	TGTGCCAGCCAATCCCCCACTGAAGCTTTCTTT	CASQSPTEAFF
.	TRBV2	TRBJ1-4	.	TGTGCCAGCAGTGAAGGAGGGGGATATGAAAAACTGTTTTTT	CASSEGGGYEKLFF
TRBD2	TRBV11-1	TRBJ2-1	.	TGTGCCAGCAGCTTAGCGCCCACGGGAGGGCCTCTGAATGAGCAGTTCTTC	CASSLAPTGGPLNEQFF
TRBD1	TRBV28	TRBJ2-6	once	TGTGCCAGCAGTTCCAACAGGGGGCGCCTGGAACCTGGGGCCAACGTCCTGACTTTC	CASSSNRGRLEPGANVLTF
TRBD1	TRBV27	TRBJ2-1	few	TGTGCCAGCAGTTCAAAAACAGGGGGTCTCTACAATGAGCAGTTCTTC	CASSSKTGGLYNEQFF
.	TRBV30	TRBJ2-7	.	TGTGCCTGGAGTCAACAGTCCTACGAGCAGTACTTC	CAWSQQSYEQYF
TRBD1	TRBV6-5	TRBJ1-1	.	TGTGCCAGCAGGAATACCGGGACAGGGAATTTCTTT	CASRNTGTGNFF
TRBD2	TRBV5-1	TRBJ2-2	.	TGCGCCAGCAGCTTCGGCGGGAGGGCCACCGGGGAGCTGTTTTTT	CASSFGGRATGELFF
.	TRBV19	TRBJ1-1	.	TGTGCCAGTAGTATAGATGGGGGGGTGGGAACTGAAGCTTTCTTT	CASSIDGGVGTEAFF
.	TRBV3-1/TRBV3-2	TRBJ2-5	.	TGTGCCAGCAGCCCCCCGGGACTTGCTCTAGAGACCCAGTACTTC	CASSPPGLALETQYF
TRBD1	TRBV4-2	TRBJ1-5	.	TGTGCCAGCAGCCAAGGGGACAGGGAAAATCAGCCCCAGCATTTT	CASSQGDRENQPQHF